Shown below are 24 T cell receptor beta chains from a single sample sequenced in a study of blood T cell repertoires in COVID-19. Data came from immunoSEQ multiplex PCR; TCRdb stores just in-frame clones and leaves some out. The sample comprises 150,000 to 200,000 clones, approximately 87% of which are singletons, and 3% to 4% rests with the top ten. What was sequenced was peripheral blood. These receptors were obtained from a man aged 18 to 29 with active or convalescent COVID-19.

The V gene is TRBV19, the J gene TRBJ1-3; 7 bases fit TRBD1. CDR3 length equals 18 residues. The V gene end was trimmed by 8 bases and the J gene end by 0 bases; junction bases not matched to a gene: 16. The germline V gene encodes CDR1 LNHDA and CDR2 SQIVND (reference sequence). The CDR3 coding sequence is TGTGCCAGTCAGTTCGCCGGGACAGCGCCCATCTCTGGAAACACCATATATTTT. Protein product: CASQFAGTAPISGNTIYF.

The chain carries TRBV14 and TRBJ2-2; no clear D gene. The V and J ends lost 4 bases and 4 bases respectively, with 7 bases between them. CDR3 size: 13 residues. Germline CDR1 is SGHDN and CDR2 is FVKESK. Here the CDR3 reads CASSPSRTGELFF. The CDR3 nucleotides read TGTGCCAGCAGCCCAAGCCGCACCGGGGAGCTGTTTTTT.

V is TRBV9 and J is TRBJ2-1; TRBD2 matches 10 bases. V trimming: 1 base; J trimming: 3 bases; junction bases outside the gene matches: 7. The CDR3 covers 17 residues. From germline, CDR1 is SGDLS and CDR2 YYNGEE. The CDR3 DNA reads TGTGCCAGCAGCGTATCCCTAGCGGGAGATGTCTACAATGAGCAGTTCTTC. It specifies CASSVSLAGDVYNEQFF.

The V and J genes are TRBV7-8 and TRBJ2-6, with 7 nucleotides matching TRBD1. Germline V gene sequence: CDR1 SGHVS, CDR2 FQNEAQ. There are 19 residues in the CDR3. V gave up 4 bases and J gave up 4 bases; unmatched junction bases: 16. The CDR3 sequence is CASSSYRVITGDGANVLTF. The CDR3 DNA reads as TGTGCCAGCAGCTCCTACAGAGTAATAACAGGGGACGGGGCCAACGTCCTGACTTTC.

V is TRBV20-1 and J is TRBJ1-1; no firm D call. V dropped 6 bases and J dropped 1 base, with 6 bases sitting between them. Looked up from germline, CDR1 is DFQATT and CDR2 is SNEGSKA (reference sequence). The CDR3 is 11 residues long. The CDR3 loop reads CSATSNTEAFF. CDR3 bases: TGCAGTGCCACATCGAACACTGAAGCTTTCTTT.

The CDR3: CASSTTGYLNTEAFF. Written as DNA, the CDR3 is TGTGCCAGTAGTACAACAGGGTACCTGAACACTGAAGCTTTCTTT. V and J are TRBV19 and TRBJ1-1; possibly TRBD1 for D (6 bases). V lost 4 bases and J lost 0, with 12 bases in between. The CDR3 covers 15 residues. In germline, CDR1 is LNHDA, CDR2 SQIVND (reference sequence).

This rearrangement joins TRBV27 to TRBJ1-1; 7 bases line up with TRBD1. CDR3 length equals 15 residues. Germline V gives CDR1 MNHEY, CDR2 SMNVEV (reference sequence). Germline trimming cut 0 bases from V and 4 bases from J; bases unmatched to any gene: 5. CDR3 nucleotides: TGTGCCAGCAGTTTATCCACAGGGGTAGGCACTGAAGCTTTCTTT. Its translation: CASSLSTGVGTEAFF.

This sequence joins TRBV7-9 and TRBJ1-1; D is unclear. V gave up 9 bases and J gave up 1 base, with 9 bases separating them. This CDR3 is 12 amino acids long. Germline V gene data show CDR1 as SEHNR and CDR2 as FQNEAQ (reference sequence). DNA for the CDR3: TGTGCCAGTGAGGAGGAGAACACTGAAGCTTTCTTT. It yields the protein CASEEENTEAFF. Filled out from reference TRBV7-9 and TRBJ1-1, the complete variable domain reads DTGVSQNPRHKITKRGQNVTFRCDPISEHNRLYWYRQTLGQGPEFLTYFQNEAQLEKSRLLSDRFSAERPKGSFSTLEIQRTEQGDSAMYLCASEEENTEAFFGQGTRLTVV.

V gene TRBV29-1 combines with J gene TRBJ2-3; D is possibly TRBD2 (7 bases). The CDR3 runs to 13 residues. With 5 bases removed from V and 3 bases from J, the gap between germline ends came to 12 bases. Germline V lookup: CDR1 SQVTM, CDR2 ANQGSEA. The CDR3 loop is CSVRGGGTDTQYF. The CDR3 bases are TGCAGCGTTAGAGGGGGGGGGACAGATACGCAGTATTTT.

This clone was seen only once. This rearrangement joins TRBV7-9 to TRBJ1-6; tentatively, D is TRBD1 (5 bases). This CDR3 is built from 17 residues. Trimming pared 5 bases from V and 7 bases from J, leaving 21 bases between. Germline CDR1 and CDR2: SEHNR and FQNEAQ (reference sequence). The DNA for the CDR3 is TGTGCCAGCAGCCCCCGGGGAGGCCTCAAGGGGAATTCACCCCTCCACTTT. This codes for CASSPRGGLKGNSPLHF.

This CDR3 reads CASSESGGQETQYF. The CDR3 nucleotides read TGCGCCAGCAGTGAGTCTGGAGGTCAGGAGACCCAGTACTTC. The chain recombines TRBV10-1 with TRBJ2-5; TRBD2 might be the D (5 bases). The CDR3 has 14 amino acids. The V gene's germline CDR1 is WNHNN and CDR2 SYGVQD (reference sequence). The V end was cut by 0 bases, the J end by 5 bases, with 10 bases between.

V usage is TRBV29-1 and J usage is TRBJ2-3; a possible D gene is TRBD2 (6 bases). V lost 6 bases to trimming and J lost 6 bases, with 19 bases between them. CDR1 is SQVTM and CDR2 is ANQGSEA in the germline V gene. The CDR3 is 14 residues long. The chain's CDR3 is CSVTGTGGGDTQYF. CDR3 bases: TGCAGCGTGACCGGGACTGGGGGAGGTGATACGCAGTATTTT.

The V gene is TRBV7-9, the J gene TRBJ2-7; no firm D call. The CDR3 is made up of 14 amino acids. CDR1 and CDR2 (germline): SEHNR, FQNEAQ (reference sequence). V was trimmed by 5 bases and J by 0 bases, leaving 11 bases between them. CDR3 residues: CASSLVGTSYEQYV. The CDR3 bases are TGTGCCAGCAGCCTAGTCGGTACCTCCTACGAGCAGTACGTC.

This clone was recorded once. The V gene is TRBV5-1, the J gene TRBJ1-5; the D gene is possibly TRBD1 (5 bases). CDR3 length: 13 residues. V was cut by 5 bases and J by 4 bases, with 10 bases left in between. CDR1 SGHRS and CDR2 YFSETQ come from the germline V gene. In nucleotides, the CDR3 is TGCGCCAGCAGTCAGGAGGGGAATCAGCCCCAGCATTTT. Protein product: CASSQEGNQPQHF.

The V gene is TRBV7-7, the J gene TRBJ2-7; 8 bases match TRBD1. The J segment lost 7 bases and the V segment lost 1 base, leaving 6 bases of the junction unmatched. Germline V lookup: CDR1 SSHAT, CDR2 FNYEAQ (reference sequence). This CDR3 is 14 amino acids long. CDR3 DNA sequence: TGTGCCAGCAGCTTAGGGACAGGGCTGTGGGAGCAGTACTTC. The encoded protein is CASSLGTGLWEQYF.

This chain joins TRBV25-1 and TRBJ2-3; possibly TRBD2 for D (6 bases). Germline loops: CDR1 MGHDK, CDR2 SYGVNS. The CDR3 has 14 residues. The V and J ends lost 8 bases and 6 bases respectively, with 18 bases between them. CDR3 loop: CASSRGWGPDTQYF. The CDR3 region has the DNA TGTGCCAGCTCCCGGGGGTGGGGCCCGGATACGCAGTATTTT.

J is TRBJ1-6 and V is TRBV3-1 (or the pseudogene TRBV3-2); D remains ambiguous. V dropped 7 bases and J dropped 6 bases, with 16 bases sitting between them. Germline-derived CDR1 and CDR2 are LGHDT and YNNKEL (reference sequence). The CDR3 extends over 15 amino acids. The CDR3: CASNLNRRSNSPLHF. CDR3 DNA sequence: TGTGCCAGCAACCTAAACCGCAGGTCTAATTCACCCCTCCACTTT.

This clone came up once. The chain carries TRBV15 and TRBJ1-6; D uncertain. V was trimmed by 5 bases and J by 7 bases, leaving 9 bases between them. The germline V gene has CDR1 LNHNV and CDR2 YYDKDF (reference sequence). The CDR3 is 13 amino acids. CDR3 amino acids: CATSPTPNSPLHF. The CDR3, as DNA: TGTGCCACCAGCCCTACCCCCAATTCACCCCTCCACTTT.

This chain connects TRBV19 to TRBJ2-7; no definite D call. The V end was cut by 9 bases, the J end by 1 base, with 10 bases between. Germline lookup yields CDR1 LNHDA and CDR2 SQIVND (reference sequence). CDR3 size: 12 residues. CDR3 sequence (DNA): TGTGCCAGCCTTACCGGGTCCTACGAGCAGTACTTC. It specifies CASLTGSYEQYF.

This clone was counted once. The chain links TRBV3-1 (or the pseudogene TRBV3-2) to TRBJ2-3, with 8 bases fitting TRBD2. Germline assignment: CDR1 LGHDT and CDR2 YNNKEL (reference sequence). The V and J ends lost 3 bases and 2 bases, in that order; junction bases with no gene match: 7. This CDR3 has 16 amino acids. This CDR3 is CASSHAKRGLTDTQYF. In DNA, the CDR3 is TGTGCCAGCAGCCACGCTAAGCGGGGGCTCACAGATACGCAGTATTTT.

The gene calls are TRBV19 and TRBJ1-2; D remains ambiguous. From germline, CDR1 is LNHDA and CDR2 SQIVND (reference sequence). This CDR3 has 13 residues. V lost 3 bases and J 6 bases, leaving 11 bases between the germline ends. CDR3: CASSISRSHGYTF. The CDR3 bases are TGTGCCAGTAGTATTTCGCGATCCCATGGCTACACCTTC.

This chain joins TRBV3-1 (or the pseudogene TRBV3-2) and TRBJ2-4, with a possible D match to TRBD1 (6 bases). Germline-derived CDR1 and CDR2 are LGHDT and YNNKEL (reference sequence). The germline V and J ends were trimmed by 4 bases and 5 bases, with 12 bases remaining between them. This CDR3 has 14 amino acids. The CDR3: CASSPRGLQNIQYF. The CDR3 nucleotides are TGTGCCAGCAGCCCCAGGGGTCTCCAAAACATTCAGTACTTC.

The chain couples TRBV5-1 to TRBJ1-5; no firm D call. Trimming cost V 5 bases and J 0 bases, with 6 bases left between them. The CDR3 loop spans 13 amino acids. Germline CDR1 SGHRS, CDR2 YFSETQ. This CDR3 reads CASRGDSNQPQHF. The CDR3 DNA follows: TGCGCCAGCAGGGGAGATAGCAATCAGCCCCAGCATTTT.

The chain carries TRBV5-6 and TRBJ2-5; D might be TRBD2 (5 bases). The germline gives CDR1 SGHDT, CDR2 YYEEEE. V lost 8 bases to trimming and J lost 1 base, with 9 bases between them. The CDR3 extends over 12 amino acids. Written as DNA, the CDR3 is TGTGCCAGTAGACGGGGCCAAGAGACCCAGTACTTC. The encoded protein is CASRRGQETQYF.